This T cell receptor (beta chain) came from a study of CD8+CD57+ T cells in acquired aplastic anemia. About the research overall: When averaged, DNA from sorted CD4+ and CD8+ cells came to approximately 3.2 ug. Study conclusions and caveats: Significant differences in CD8+ Simpson's diversity were not observed between patients and controls.

TCR beta VDJ combinations and CDR3 sequences were profiled from genomic DNA. One entry per CDR3 protein, called by TCRdb with MiXCR from the reads. The repertoire includes some 180,000 distinct CDR3 sequences, less than 65% of them detected once, and approximately 46% sits in the top ten. This CDR3 has 13 residues. V was cut by 9 bases and J by 7 bases, with 18 bases left in between. CDR1 and CDR2 (germline): LNHDA, SQIVND (reference sequence). The sequenced patients had an expansion of CD8+CD57+ cells seen by flow cytometry. With no exception, the patients had severe acquired aplastic anemia. Points on this clonotype: Its antigen is still unknown.

The gene calls are TRBV19 and TRBJ1-2, with a tentative D call TRBD1 (5 bases). The sequence was collected from a human donor with aplastic anemia. The sequenced sample consisted of sorted CD4+, CD8+, or CD8+CD57+ T cells (not recorded which) from PBMCs. CDR3 region: CASSLQGYSGYTF. The CDR3 nucleotides read TGTGCCAGCAGCCTTCAGGGTTACTCTGGCTACACCTTC.